A single sample is the source of the 21 T cell receptor beta chains below, sequenced in a study of vaccination effects on CD4 cells after COVID-19. With the ViraFEST assay, the study expanded antigen-specific CD4+ T cells using viral peptide pools, then sequenced them. Researchers isolated CD4+ T cells once approximately ten days of culture had elapsed. None of these healthy vaccinees had been infected with SARS-CoV-2 before vaccination. Profiled with immunoSEQ multiplex PCR; TCRdb holds only in-frame clones, not every one. Of 37,000 or so clones detected, about three fifths appear once; the ten largest clones hold under 15%. Antigens for these TCRs are unknown. The starting material was CD4+ T cells from PBMCs cultured with HCoV-OC43 spike peptides, obtained before COVID-19 vaccination. Subset reported: HCoV-OC43 spike overlapping peptide pool stimulation. Receptor source: a human donor who received a COVID-19 vaccine.

The V gene is TRBV19, the J gene TRBJ2-1; 16 bases are shared with TRBD2. This CDR3 region has 17 residues. Germline V gene sequence: CDR1 LNHDA, CDR2 SQIVND (reference sequence). The V segment lost 6 bases and the J segment 8 bases; nucleotides outside the gene matches: 10. The CDR3 is CASRGLAGGSLTDEQFF. The CDR3 bases are TGTGCCAGTAGGGGACTAGCGGGGGGGAGTTTAACGGATGAGCAGTTCTTC.

The rearrangement uses TRBV19 and TRBJ2-5, with D maybe TRBD2 (7 bases). Trimming stripped 8 bases from V and 5 bases from J, with 18 bases between. CDR1 is LNHDA, CDR2 SQIVND, per germline (reference sequence). The CDR3 spans 14 residues. The CDR3 DNA follows: TGTGCCAGTGGGGGGGGGCCGACCCGGGAGACCCAGTACTTC. Amino acids: CASGGGPTRETQYF.

The CDR3 bases are TGTGCCAGCAGCTTGAGGGGGGGCAGGCCCTACACCTTC. Its translation is CASSLRGGRPYTF. The chain employs TRBV5-8 and TRBJ1-2; a weak D match, TRBD1 (6 bases). Between the trimmed V and J ends, which lost 1 base and 10 bases, there was a span of 14 bases. This CDR3 spans 13 amino acids. Germline V gene data show CDR1 as SGHTS and CDR2 as YDEGEE.

The chain is built from TRBV11-2 and TRBJ2-7, with TRBD2 identical over 11 bases. With 2 bases clipped from V and 3 bases from J, the junction kept 6 bases outside the gene matches. CDR1 is SGHAT and CDR2 is FQNNGV in the germline V gene. The length of the CDR3 is 16 residues. In nucleotides, the CDR3 is TGTGCCAGCAGCTTATCCGTAGCGGGAGGGTTCTACGAGCAGTACTTC. It yields the protein CASSLSVAGGFYEQYF.

The chain uses TRBV25-1 and TRBJ2-1; 9 bases are a match to TRBD1. The CDR3 runs 18 residues. V shed 4 bases and J 2 bases; nucleotides not matched to a gene: 12. CDR1 and CDR2 from the germline V gene are MGHDK and SYGVNS. The DNA for the CDR3 is TGTGCCAGCAGTGGACAGGGGGAGGCTAGCGGTCCCTACAATGAGCAGTTCTTC. This gives the protein CASSGQGEASGPYNEQFF. The entire variable domain, with the rest obtained from reference TRBV25-1 and TRBJ2-1, is as follows: EADIYQTPRYLVIGTGKKITLECSQTMGHDKMYWYQQDPGMELHLIHYSYGVNSTEKGDLSSESTVSRIRTEHFPLTLESARPSHTSQYLCASSGQGEASGPYNEQFFGPGTRLTVL.

This clone is medium-sized by share. The V and J genes are TRBV12-3 or TRBV12-4 and TRBJ1-5; D not resolved. CDR3 size: 13 residues. Trimming left V 8 bases short and J 2 bases short, with 10 bases between. The CDR3 coding sequence is TGTGCCAGCGCCCGGGGAGGCAATCAGCCCCAGCATTTT. Its translation: CASARGGNQPQHF.

This clone was picked up one time. This chain connects TRBV30 to TRBJ1-2; 7 nucleotides match TRBD1. Germline V gives CDR1 GTSNPN, CDR2 SVGIG (reference sequence). The CDR3 loop spans 13 amino acids. V was pared by 1 base and J by 8 bases, with 7 bases of the junction left unmatched. The CDR3 DNA follows: TGTGCCTGGAGTGGAAACAGGGGCGGAGGCTACACCTTC. Amino acid sequence: CAWSGNRGGGYTF.

The chain carries TRBV4-1 and TRBJ2-7; 9 nucleotides match TRBD1. V shed 2 bases, J shed 2 bases, and the junction held 4 bases outside the gene matches. This CDR3 has 15 residues. Germline V gives CDR1 MGHRA, CDR2 YSYEKL. CDR3 region: CASSQPWDRAYEQYF. The CDR3 nucleotides are TGCGCCAGCAGCCAACCTTGGGACAGGGCCTACGAGCAGTACTTC.

CDR3 region: CASSPMIEQYF. CDR3 nucleotide sequence: TGTGCCAGCAGCCCTATGATAGAGCAGTACTTC. This chain joins TRBV7-2 and TRBJ2-7; unclear D gene. Germline V gene lookup returns CDR1 SGHTA and CDR2 FQGNSA. The CDR3 length is 11 residues. V gave up 5 bases and J gave up 7 bases, with 9 bases separating them.

This clone has only one observation. This chain connects TRBV2 to TRBJ1-1; D gene unclear. Germline CDR1 reads SNHLY; CDR2 reads FYNNEI. The ends were cut back, 6 bases at V and 0 bases at J, with 14 bases in the middle. The CDR3 sequence is 15 residues long. CDR3 amino acids: CASSPPQRMNTEAFF. As DNA, the CDR3 is TGTGCCAGCAGCCCACCACAGCGAATGAACACTGAAGCTTTCTTT.

The rearrangement uses TRBV6-1 and TRBJ1-1; D uncertain. The length of the CDR3 is 13 residues. CDR1 is MNHNS, CDR2 SASEGT, per germline. Trimming shortened V by 1 base and J by 5 bases, and 8 bases separated the two germline ends. The CDR3 loop reads CASSEGGRTEAFF. The CDR3 nucleotides are TGTGCCAGCAGTGAAGGGGGAAGAACTGAAGCTTTCTTT.

In its sample, this clone was seen a few times. The V call is TRBV7-8, the J call TRBJ2-1, with 11 bases identical to TRBD2. Per the germline V gene, CDR1 is SGHVS and CDR2 is FQNEAQ. Trimming removed 1 base from V and 0 bases from J; junction bases left unmatched: 11. CDR3 length: 20 amino acids. This CDR3 reads CASSLDRTSGPQNSYNEQFF. The DNA of the CDR3 is TGTGCCAGCAGCTTAGATAGGACTAGCGGGCCCCAAAACTCCTACAATGAGCAGTTCTTC.

The V call is TRBV19, the J call TRBJ2-5; 8 bases are a match to TRBD2. V shed 4 bases, J shed 5 bases, and the junction held 6 bases outside the gene matches. The germline CDR1 and CDR2 sequences are LNHDA and SQIVND (reference sequence). The CDR3 is 14 amino acids. CDR3 in amino acids: CASSRREGGETQYF. The CDR3 nucleotides read TGTGCCAGTAGTAGACGGGAGGGAGGGGAGACCCAGTACTTC.

The chain links TRBV18 to TRBJ2-5; D possibly uses TRBD1 or TRBD2 (5 bases each). V gave up 3 bases and J gave up 1 base, with 12 bases separating them. CDR3 length: 15 amino acids. Germline CDR1 and CDR2: KGHSH and LQKENI. This CDR3 is CASSPAAGGQETQYF. CDR3 coding DNA: TGTGCCAGCTCACCCGCGGCTGGGGGCCAAGAGACCCAGTACTTC.

The chain is built from TRBV7-9 and TRBJ2-1; D is undetermined. V gave up 4 bases and J gave up 8 bases, with 12 bases separating them. The CDR3 runs 13 residues. Germline loops: CDR1 SEHNR, CDR2 FQNEAQ (reference sequence). The CDR3 DNA is TGTGCCAGCAGCTCGACCCACTCGGATGAGCAGTTCTTC. Its protein product is CASSSTHSDEQFF. Looking up the rest from reference TRBV7-9 and TRBJ2-1 gives the full variable domain: DTGVSQNPRHKITKRGQNVTFRCDPISEHNRLYWYRQTLGQGPEFLTYFQNEAQLEKSRLLSDRFSAERPKGSFSTLEIQRTEQGDSAMYLCASSSTHSDEQFFGPGTRLTVL.

The chain has TRBV11-2 and TRBJ2-7; D might be TRBD2 (6 bases). CDR3 size: 13 residues. The germline CDR1 and CDR2 sequences are SGHAT and FQNNGV. V was clipped by 5 bases and J by 7 bases, with 15 bases between them. The CDR3 region is CASSLTGVFEQYF. CDR3 bases: TGTGCCAGCAGCCTCACGGGAGTGTTTGAGCAGTACTTC. Combining the CDR3 with reference TRBV11-2 and TRBJ2-7 gives the whole variable domain EAGVAQSPRYKIIEKRQSVAFWCNPISGHATLYWYQQILGQGPKLLIQFQNNGVVDDSQLPKDRFSAERLKGVDSTLKIQPAKLEDSAVYLCASSLTGVFEQYFGPGTRLTVT.

V gene TRBV18 combines with J gene TRBJ2-7; D might be TRBD2 (5 bases). The CDR3 runs to 15 residues. Germline V gives CDR1 KGHSH, CDR2 LQKENI. V gave up 3 bases and J gave up 5 bases, with 17 bases separating them. CDR3 protein: CASSPGAFGGNEQYF. CDR3 sequence (DNA): TGTGCCAGCTCACCGGGAGCCTTTGGTGGGAACGAGCAGTACTTC.

The chain is built from TRBV4-2 and TRBJ2-6; D not certain. Trimming took off 3 bases at V and 3 bases at J, with 9 bases between the two ends. CDR3 length: 15 residues. Germline loops: CDR1 LGHNA, CDR2 YNFKEQ. This CDR3 is CASSHGSSGANVLTF. CDR3 DNA sequence: TGTGCCAGCAGCCATGGCTCGAGTGGGGCCAACGTCCTGACTTTC.

The table lists this clone with a few counts. J is TRBJ2-2 and V is TRBV19; D ambiguous. The V end lost 9 bases, the J end lost 7 bases, and 15 bases lay between the germline ends. Germline lookup yields CDR1 LNHDA and CDR2 SQIVND (reference sequence). This CDR3 has 13 residues. The CDR3 DNA reads as TGTGCCAGCTCGTCCTCGAGTGTCGGGGAGCTGTTTTTT. Protein product: CASSSSSVGELFF.

The gene calls are TRBV20-1 and TRBJ1-5; D ambiguous. V was trimmed by 5 bases and J by 15 bases, leaving 17 bases between them. This CDR3 has 11 residues. Germline-derived CDR1 and CDR2 are DFQATT and SNEGSKA (reference sequence). The CDR3 protein is CSARTSGEAHF. The CDR3 DNA sequence: TGCAGTGCTCGCACCAGCGGAGAAGCGCATTTT.

V gene TRBV5-8 combines with J gene TRBJ2-7; 7 nucleotides line up with TRBD1. Trimming removed 2 bases from V and 7 bases from J; junction bases left unmatched: 9. Germline lookup yields CDR1 SGHTS and CDR2 YDEGEE. This CDR3 spans 14 amino acids. The CDR3 region has the DNA TGTGCCAGCAGCTTTGGACAGGCTAGAGGGGAGCAGTACTTC. It specifies CASSFGQARGEQYF.